A single sample is the source of the 22 T cell receptor beta chains below, sequenced in a study of blood T cell repertoires in COVID-19. Using immunoSEQ multiplex PCR, the repertoire was profiled, and TCRdb retains in-frame clones only, with some absent. Among around 100,000 clones listed, more than 65% were seen once. Sequences were obtained from peripheral blood. The receptors originated from a man aged 45-65 years with acute or convalescent COVID-19.

The genes are TRBV12-3 or TRBV12-4 and TRBJ2-1; maybe TRBD2 (7 bases). Deletions cut 6 bases from V and 9 bases from J, with 15 bases between. The CDR3 runs to 13 residues. CDR3 sequence (DNA): TGTGCCAGCAGCCAGGTTGCGGGGGCTGAGCAGTTCTTC. Amino acid sequence: CASSQVAGAEQFF.

This clone was seen a handful of times. This chain links TRBV6-5 with TRBJ2-3, with TRBD2 matching 9 bases. The CDR3 length is 16 residues. The V gene end was trimmed by 4 bases and the J gene end by 2 bases; junction bases not matched to a gene: 7. Germline lookup yields CDR1 MNHEY and CDR2 SVGAGI. CDR3 amino acids: CASSSATSGDTDTQYF. The CDR3, as DNA: TGTGCCAGCAGTTCCGCGACTAGCGGCGACACAGATACGCAGTATTTT.

The chain links TRBV2 to TRBJ2-1; 10 bases are a match to TRBD2. CDR1 SNHLY and CDR2 FYNNEI come from the germline V gene. The CDR3 length is 15 residues. Trimming at V came to 4 bases and at J to 4 bases, leaving 4 bases not matched to a gene. CDR3 in DNA: TGTGCCAGCAGTGGGAAACTAGCGGGGTACAATGAGCAGTTCTTC. Translating gives CASSGKLAGYNEQFF.

The chain is built from TRBV12-3 or TRBV12-4 and TRBJ1-1, with D unresolved. With 2 bases removed from V and 1 base from J, the gap between germline ends came to 5 bases. There are 13 residues in the CDR3. CDR3 in amino acids: CASSLSRNTEAFF. The CDR3, as DNA: TGTGCCAGCAGTTTAAGCCGGAACACTGAAGCTTTCTTT.

The chain uses TRBV4-1 and TRBJ2-7; 10 positions agree with TRBD1. Trimming removed 3 bases from V and 3 bases from J; junction bases left unmatched: 5. Germline values: CDR1 MGHRA, CDR2 YSYEKL. The CDR3 extends over 15 amino acids. CDR3 coding DNA: TGCGCCAGCAGCCAGTCGGACAGGGGGGACTACGAGCAGTACTTC. Translating gives CASSQSDRGDYEQYF.

This clone was seen only once. The CDR3 here is CASSHWQVPSTEAFF. Here the CDR3 DNA reads TGTGCCAGCAGCCACTGGCAGGTTCCGAGCACTGAAGCTTTCTTT. The chain couples TRBV5-6 to TRBJ1-1; D gene ambiguous. Per the germline V gene, CDR1 is SGHDT and CDR2 is YYEEEE. The CDR3 totals 15 residues. V gave up 4 bases and J gave up 4 bases, with 17 bases separating them.

Concerning this clone itself: The same CDR3 is also encoded by other DNA sequences in this sample. The chain carries TRBV4-1 and TRBJ1-4; D unresolved. The CDR3 is 15 amino acids. CDR1 is MGHRA and CDR2 is YSYEKL in the germline V gene. V lost 0 bases and J 2 bases, leaving 7 bases between the germline ends. The CDR3 protein is CASSQDGDTNEKLFF. In DNA, the CDR3 is TGCGCCAGCAGCCAAGACGGGGATACTAATGAAAAACTGTTTTTT.

The chain joins TRBV5-6 to TRBJ1-2; D gene ambiguous. V gave up 4 bases and J gave up 1 base, with 11 bases separating them. Germline CDR1 SGHDT, CDR2 YYEEEE. The CDR3 has 14 residues. CDR3 nucleotides: TGTGCCAGCAGCCGACATGGTAATAACTATGGCTACACCTTC. Its translation is CASSRHGNNYGYTF.

The V gene is TRBV3-1 (or the pseudogene TRBV3-2), the J gene TRBJ1-2, with 7 bases that match TRBD1. Germline V CDR1 and CDR2: LGHDT, YNNKEL (reference sequence). V gave up 5 bases and J gave up 8 bases; unmatched junction bases: 14. The CDR3 has 15 residues. The CDR3 here is CASSDSLTGVNGYTF. The CDR3 DNA follows: TGTGCCAGCAGCGATAGCCTCACAGGGGTTAACGGCTACACCTTC.

This chain joins TRBV11-1 and TRBJ1-5; 8 nucleotides align to TRBD1. After removal of 3 bases from V and 1 base from J, the junction contained 5 bases not matched to a gene. The germline CDR1 and CDR2 sequences are SGHAT and FQDESV (reference sequence). This CDR3 comprises 16 residues. CDR3 amino acids: CASSFSRGRSNQPQHF. The CDR3 DNA reads TGTGCCAGCAGCTTTTCCAGGGGGCGAAGCAATCAGCCCCAGCATTTT.

This sequence joins TRBV4-1 and TRBJ1-5; no reliable D call. CDR3 length: 13 amino acids. The V end lost 5 bases, the J end lost 5 bases, and 10 bases lay between the germline ends. Germline CDR1 MGHRA, CDR2 YSYEKL. CDR3 in amino acids: CASSGGPHQPQHF. The CDR3 nucleotides are TGCGCCAGCAGCGGCGGGCCCCATCAGCCCCAGCATTTT.

The chain employs TRBV29-1 and TRBJ2-7; D perhaps matches TRBD2 (6 bases). Germline lookup yields CDR1 SQVTM and CDR2 ANQGSEA. Trimming left V 6 bases short and J 5 bases short, with 14 bases between. The CDR3 spans 12 residues. The CDR3 DNA reads as TGCAGCGTCGGGACTCCTTGGGACGAGCAGTACTTC. Translated: CSVGTPWDEQYF.

The J gene is TRBJ2-2, the V gene TRBV5-4; TRBD1 agrees at 9 bases. The CDR3 consists of 16 residues. The V gene's germline CDR1 is SGHNT and CDR2 YYREEE (reference sequence). The J segment lost 2 bases and the V segment lost 2 bases, leaving 4 bases of the junction unmatched. The CDR3 sequence is CASSFVGQGNTGELFF. The CDR3 region has the DNA TGTGCCAGCAGCTTTGTGGGACAGGGAAACACCGGGGAGCTGTTTTTT. Complete variable domain (other parts from reference TRBV5-4 and TRBJ2-2): ETGVTQSPTHLIKTRGQQVTLRCSSQSGHNTVSWYQQALGQGPQFIFQYYREEENGRGNFPPRFSGLQFPNYSSELNVNALELDDSALYLCASSFVGQGNTGELFFGEGSRLTVL.

V gene TRBV5-1 combines with J gene TRBJ1-1; TRBD1 is a possible D gene (6 bases). CDR3 length equals 17 residues. Germline-derived CDR1 and CDR2 are SGHRS and YFSETQ. V gave up 9 bases and J gave up 1 base, with 25 bases separating them. CDR3 protein: CATRLGQWERENTEAFF. The CDR3 DNA is TGCGCCACTCGCTTAGGACAGTGGGAGCGAGAGAACACTGAAGCTTTCTTT.

This clone was seen more than once but under ten times. The gene calls are TRBV9 and TRBJ1-2; no clear D. This CDR3 contains 15 residues. Germline V gives CDR1 SGDLS, CDR2 YYNGEE. Trimming took off 1 base at V and 2 bases at J, with 12 bases between the two ends. Here the CDR3 DNA reads TGTGCCAGCAGCGTAACCTCCGACACGAACTATGGCTACACCTTC. Its translation is CASSVTSDTNYGYTF.

V usage is TRBV28 and J usage is TRBJ1-2; unclear D gene. The CDR3 spans 12 residues. Germline V lookup: CDR1 MDHEN, CDR2 SYDVKM. V was pared by 4 bases and J by 2 bases, with 5 bases between. The CDR3 DNA is TGTGCCAGCAGTTCCGGGAACTATGGCTACACCTTC. This sequence encodes CASSSGNYGYTF.

The chain is built from TRBV18 and TRBJ2-7, with a possible D match to TRBD2 (7 bases). The CDR3 sequence is 16 residues long. CDR1 and CDR2 from the germline V gene are KGHSH and LQKENI. V lost 0 bases to trimming and J lost 0 bases, with 12 bases between them. The CDR3 protein is CASSPPGGGRSYEQYF. CDR3 in DNA: TGTGCCAGCTCACCACCGGGCGGGGGCCGCTCCTACGAGCAGTACTTC.

V and J are TRBV19 and TRBJ1-2; 7 positions match TRBD1. The CDR3 has 11 amino acids. Unmatched junction bases numbered 2, after V lost 5 bases and J lost 8 bases. Germline V gives CDR1 LNHDA, CDR2 SQIVND (reference sequence). CDR3 nucleotide sequence: TGTGCCAGTAGTCTCAGGGGGGGCTACACCTTC. Protein product: CASSLRGGYTF.

This clone has only a few counts. This chain links TRBV5-4 with TRBJ1-6; D might be TRBD1 (6 bases). Deletions cut 2 bases from V and 8 bases from J, with 14 bases between. This CDR3 has 15 residues. Germline CDR1 reads SGHNT; CDR2 reads YYREEE (reference sequence). DNA of the CDR3: TGTGCCAGCAGCTTACAGGGAATCTTAGATTCACCCCTCCACTTT. Translated: CASSLQGILDSPLHF.

This chain connects TRBV10-1 to TRBJ2-1; possible D gene TRBD2, 6 bases. In germline, CDR1 is WNHNN, CDR2 SYGVQD (reference sequence). V was clipped by 8 bases and J by 7 bases, with 15 bases between them. The CDR3 contains 13 residues. The CDR3 region is CASGTSGLNEQFF. CDR3 coding DNA: TGCGCCAGCGGAACAAGCGGGTTGAATGAGCAGTTCTTC.

The chain links TRBV18 to TRBJ1-2, with D perhaps matching TRBD1 (6 bases). The germline V gene has CDR1 KGHSH and CDR2 LQKENI. V was pared by 0 bases and J by 7 bases, with 12 bases between. This CDR3 region has 14 residues. CDR3 protein: CASSPPVRGSGYTF. CDR3 coding DNA: TGTGCCAGCTCACCACCGGTCAGGGGCTCTGGCTACACCTTC.

This clone came up once. The V and J genes are TRBV28 and TRBJ2-1; the D is unclear. The CDR3 extends over 13 amino acids. V gave up 7 bases and J gave up 9 bases, with 16 bases separating them. From germline, CDR1 is MDHEN and CDR2 SYDVKM. The CDR3 DNA is TGTGCCAGCAAAAAACCCACAGTTCCTGAGCAGTTCTTC. Protein sequence: CASKKPTVPEQFF.